The T cell receptor beta chain under discussion was sequenced for a study of cytomegalovirus exposure and HLA in healthy donors (dated by TCRdb to 2015 to 2018). Regarding the research as a whole: In an earlier analysis of about 560 of the donors, 250 to 350 Gb of sequence data and 90 million to 130 million unique TCR beta sequences from about 180 million T cells were reported. An early release covering roughly 640 HLA-typed donors comprised about 290 gigabases of sequencing data and around 80 million unique TCR sequences. Among the roughly 400 genotyped donors, around 81% belonged to the genetic ancestry cluster associated with self-reported Caucasian donors. The study aimed to test whether signatures of past pathogen exposure could be identified by cataloging public T cell receptors. The study profiled the T cell repertoires of 666 subjects by immunosequencing and related them to cytomegalovirus serostatus. Besides the first cohort of hundreds of subjects, a separate validation cohort made up of 120 different subjects was used. To predict cytomegalovirus infection status, the study brought together high-throughput TCR immunosequencing, statistical association of individual TCRs with disease status, and machine learning. To study patterns of TCR occurrence, a later analysis re-analyzed previously published TCR beta repertoires from 666 donors and added high-resolution HLA genotyping. Rather than using new phenotypic data, the later analysis identified candidate immune exposures from TCR beta sequences and from how often those sequences occurred across donors. To decide whether each TCR beta V gene segment behaved as functional or pseudogenic, an earlier analysis of some 580 of the donors relied on high-throughput TCR beta sequencing. Donor age, sex, ethnicity and CMV serostatus were compiled alongside the repertoire data. In a later genetic analysis, genome-wide SNP genotypes for about 65% of the roughly 700 donors were used, and that subset was treated as a discovery cohort. All discovery cohort repertoires had been generated using a single sequencing platform. Both class I and class II loci were covered by HLA typing, at four-digit resolution. The number of donors typed differed by locus, with roughly 629-640 for A, B, C, DRB1 and DQB1, roughly 520 for DQA1, over 600 for DPA1, and some 450 for DPB1. Because of strong linkage in the cohort, 4 to 6 DR-DQ haplotypes were treated as single units for association and clustering. Among about 390 genotyped donors of the cohort, an average of about 240,000 unique TCR beta nucleotide sequences were sequenced per donor, around 20% of them non-productive.

The library came from the immunoSEQ multiplex PCR assay. For the multiplex PCR, a mixture combining 60 forward primers for TCR Vbeta segments and 13 reverse primers for TCR Jbeta segments was used. The CDR3 region of rearranged TCR beta genes was amplified from genomic DNA with a multiplex PCR assay. Amplified TCR beta libraries were sequenced as 87-base-pair reads on the Illumina HiSeq System. The study's processing was this. A later analysis tallied 75 million to 95 million unique TCR beta chains across the 650 to 750 repertoires, and some 12 million of those chains were shared by two or more donors. Raw reads were error-corrected and collapsed into unique sequences with a nearest-neighbor algorithm that merged closely related sequences to remove PCR and sequencing errors. Alignment of CDR3 sequences to IMGT reference sequences was used to assign V, D and J gene segments. For a sequence to be retained, a match of at least six nucleotides was required to both a V gene segment and a J gene segment. Rearrangements were classified as productive when the CDR3 lacked stop codons and remained in frame with V and J, and all other rearrangements were classified as non-productive. Following IMGT convention, CDR3 was defined as the stretch from the second conserved V-encoded cysteine to the conserved J-encoded phenylalanine. The earlier analysis of about 570 of the donors excluded any sequence lacking an unambiguous match to a single V gene segment. An earlier analysis of some 610 of the donors called V segments functional above 56.7% productive rearrangements and segregating when the between-donor standard deviation exceeded 5%. A statistical classification framework was developed to diagnose cytomegalovirus status using the catalog of TCR beta chain sequences. In a later analysis, V and J genes were assigned by comparing TCR nucleotide sequences against IMGT/GENE-DB human TR gene sequences. In a later analysis, CDR3 sequences and most-parsimonious VDJ recombination scenarios were assigned using the TCRdist pipeline. A later analysis defined each TCR beta chain by its CDR3 amino acid sequence plus V-gene family, and excluded reads lacking a unique V-gene family. As a way to deal with suspected cross-contamination and a sequencing artifact, a later analysis dropped under 600 nucleotide sequences that were highly shared and had low generation probability. In a later analysis, a clonal expansion index for each public chain was calculated from normalized within-repertoire ranks of inferred template counts. Generation probabilities in a later analysis came from a VDJ recombination model fitted to out-of-frame rearrangements, and those results were checked against IGoR. Hypergeometric tests were used in a later analysis to score TCR-TCR, TCR-HLA and TCR-CMV co-occurrence, with a repertoire-size bias correction applied to the TCR pairs. To estimate false discovery rates, a later analysis permuted the HLA or CMV assignments 20 times. In a later analysis, co-occurring TCRs were grouped with DBSCAN, and TCRdist sequence similarity was added when clustering was performed within HLA-allele-positive subsets. For co-occurrence clustering, repertoires with fewer than 30,000 or more than 120,000 public chains were excluded, along with roughly 5 repertoires with anomalous nucleotide sharing. The source is immuneACCESS, and TCRdb retained only in-frame sequences with V and J called. Part of the clones is not carried over; for the studies checked, unresolved V genes explain less than half of this, and the remainder is unexplained. Clone size and V and J calls were adopted from that table, with D and trimming inferred from the DNA. The sample includes roughly 140,000 clones, with around three quarters observed a single time. About 6.6% of the sample comes from the top ten.

In the germline V gene, CDR1 corresponds to MGHRA and CDR2 to YSYEKL. Reading from cysteine to phenylalanine, the CDR3 counts 14 amino acids. The only DNA kept is the CDR3, 42 bases in frame from the first base. V and J are truncated by 1 base and 6 bases respectively, leaving an intervening sequence of 12 bases. General conclusions and limits of the study: An earlier analysis of 587 of the donors showed that most TCR beta V segments appeared in productive rearrangements either about 90% or about 30% of the time, which broadly matched IMGT annotations. Immune exposure information for the cohort was limited to CMV serostatus. The classifier was reported to diagnose cytomegalovirus status with high specificity and sensitivity in both the original cohort and the validation cohort. Because the 87-base-pair reads could not distinguish some IMGT-functional V segments, including TRBV6-2 and TRBV6-3, those segments were excluded. The study gave a list of about 150 TCR beta chains associated with cytomegalovirus. In a later analysis, the rate of TCR association differed among HLA loci, with DRB1 alleles having the most associated TCRs and HLA-C alleles having the fewest. Most TCR sequences were observed very rarely across donors, whereas some public TCRs were present in many individuals. In a later analysis, several top co-occurrence clusters were reported to appear linked to parvovirus B19, influenza, CMV and Epstein-Barr virus. A cluster of highly shared sequence variants was judged likely to represent a technical artifact of the sequencing pipeline. In a later analysis, about 17,000 TCR beta sequences were associated with specific HLA alleles at a false discovery rate of 0.05. Most CMV-associated TCR beta chains appeared to be HLA-restricted in a later analysis, and the HLA associations seemed to be driven largely by CMV exposure. V-gene and J-gene trimming of TCR beta chains was associated with a missense DCLRE1C variant in a later genetic analysis, and the association was replicated in an independent cohort. When HLA alleles, especially DR and DQ, strongly co-occurred, TCR associations were difficult to assign to individual alleles. Because some donors lacked HLA typing at each locus, the association tests relied only on the typed subset. A further reported finding was that TCR beta sequences accurately predicted the HLA-A and HLA-B alleles for most subjects in the first cohort. In vitro tests confirmed that three of the cytomegalovirus-associated TCR beta chains recognize cytomegalovirus antigens. A later genetic analysis reported fewer N-insertions in productive TCRs among donors in an Asian-associated ancestry cluster than the roughly 620-donor mean. In a later analysis, HLA-associated TCR beta chains were found to be more clonally expanded and to have lower generation probabilities than equally common non-associated chains. Roughly uniform sequencing depth across donors was assumed in presence/absence analyses, although this assumption may not hold. Linkage disequilibrium might explain the correlated functional status among segregating V segments, but an unknown experimental factor could not be excluded. Only TCR beta chains were sequenced in this cohort, and the absence of alpha or paired-chain data limited detectable features. Because counts were too low, 15 to 20 rarely observed V segments, including chromosome 9 orphons, were excluded from the earlier analysis of 587 of the donors. The authors suggested that the approach could potentially be generalized to other disease states and immunological phenotypes.

Note on this clone: What antigen it recognizes has not been identified. No base qualities exist here, and no much larger clone lies one base off it.

The cohort was made up of about 610 healthy bone marrow donors. At the time of sampling, all cohort members were nominally healthy, though unrecorded immune exposures were likely present. The donor tested CMV seropositive and was one of the 289 seropositive cohort members. Each donor provided a peripheral blood sample, and peripheral blood mononuclear cells were used for TCR beta sequencing. The Qiagen DNeasy Blood Extraction Kit was used to extract genomic DNA from the blood cell samples. The sequence joins TRBV4-1 to TRBJ1-2; TRBD1 might be the D gene, on 5 matching bases. The specimen sequenced was PBMCs. The receptor comes from a middle-aged woman in good health and CMV-seropositive. The DNA reads as follows: TGCGCCAGCAGCCAAGTCGGGCAGGGTAATGGCTACACCTTC. It translates as CASSQVGQGNGYTF.